These 5 T cell receptor beta chains originate from one sample sequenced in a study of blood T cell repertoires in COVID-19. Only in-frame clones appear in the TCRdb table, and some are missing; sequencing was by immunoSEQ multiplex PCR. The repertoire holds a few hundred thousand clones, 70% to 90% seen once, with roughly 5% in the top ten. Sequences were obtained from peripheral blood. The receptors derive from a man in his fifties or sixties with active or convalescent COVID-19.

V gene TRBV30 combines with J gene TRBJ1-2; TRBD1 might be the D (6 bases). The CDR3 loop spans 13 amino acids. CDR1 is GTSNPN and CDR2 is SVGIG in the germline V gene (reference sequence). The V end lost 3 bases, the J end lost 7 bases, and 15 bases lay between the germline ends. This CDR3 reads CAWRPDSYFGYTF. DNA for the CDR3: TGTGCCTGGAGACCGGACAGCTACTTTGGCTACACCTTC.

V gene TRBV4-3 combines with J gene TRBJ1-1, with D unresolved. V lost 0 bases, J lost 0 bases, and 5 bases lay in between. CDR1 LGHNA and CDR2 YSLEER come from the germline V gene. The CDR3 sequence is 14 residues long. The CDR3 nucleotides are TGCGCCAGCAGCCAAGACCAGATGAACACTGAAGCTTTCTTT. Translation gives CASSQDQMNTEAFF.

Remarks on this clone: One end of the junction is discordant with germline, which a read error may explain. The chain recombines TRBV28 with TRBJ1-5; perhaps TRBD1 as D (6 bases). CDR3 length equals 12 residues. The germline CDR1 and CDR2 sequences are MDHEN and SYDVKM. The CDR3 DNA is TGTGCCAGCGGGACATTTAATCGGCCCCAGCATTTT. Protein: CASGTFNRPQHF.

The chain links TRBV13 to TRBJ1-3; D not resolved. Trimming removed 4 bases from V and 4 bases from J, with 8 bases in between. The CDR3 has 13 residues. Germline V gene sequence: CDR1 PRHDT, CDR2 FYEKMQ (reference sequence). As DNA, the CDR3 is TGTGCCAGCAGCTATGGCGGGGGAAACACCATATATTTT. This translates into CASSYGGGNTIYF.

This clone appeared a few times. V usage is TRBV9 and J usage is TRBJ2-5; TRBD1 matches at 10 bases. The V gene end was trimmed by 0 bases and the J gene end by 4 bases; junction bases not matched to a gene: 6. This CDR3 region has 16 residues. Germline V gives CDR1 SGDLS, CDR2 YYNGEE. This chain's CDR3 is CASSVGRQGAGETQYF. Written as DNA, the CDR3 is TGTGCCAGCAGCGTAGGACGACAGGGGGCGGGAGAGACCCAGTACTTC.